This TCR beta chain was identified during a study of blood T cell repertoires in COVID-19. About the research overall: Nucleic acid was either cDNA or gDNA, and it came from T cells, B-cell-depleted T cells, or PBMCs.

With 3 bases removed from V and 1 base from J, the gap between germline ends came to 14 bases. This CDR3 is 16 amino acids long. CDR1 and CDR2 from the germline V gene are MNHEY and SVGAGI. In the study's own analysis: Estimation of nucleated cell counts was performed using reference gene primer amplification. The method was immunoSEQ multiplex PCR; TCRdb's version includes in-frame clones alone and lacks a portion of them. That table gives V, J and clone size, and the DNA gave D and trimming. The repertoire holds fewer than 100,000 clones, with 88% as singletons. The TCR originated in a human donor in a cohort sampled during active COVID-19. Specimen: peripheral blood. The V call is TRBV6-5, the J call TRBJ2-3, with D perhaps matching TRBD2 (5 bases). CDR3 nucleotide sequence: TGTGCCAGCAGTTATCGGCGGGTCCGGGGCACAGATACGCAGTATTTT. Protein product: CASSYRRVRGTDTQYF.